This section outlines one TCR beta chain sequence together with its context. V gave up 6 bases and J gave up 0 bases, with 15 bases separating them. The CDR3 loop spans 16 amino acids. Germline loops: CDR1 SNHLY, CDR2 FYNNEI. Recovery among Cohort 3 donors was established by two negative PCRs, clearance, or symptom resolution. Here immunoSEQ multiplex PCR was the method, and the copy in TCRdb shows in-frame clones only, minus some. This sample has 140,000 to 150,000 clones, with around 81% found just once. The data are from a study of blood T cell repertoires in COVID-19. This chain connects TRBV2 to TRBJ2-1; D gene unclear. Sequenced input: PBMCs or T cells enriched from blood (not recorded which). The source is a woman between 35 and 50 years old who had recovered from COVID-19. CDR3: CASSPPHWSSYNEQFF. In nucleotides, the CDR3 is TGTGCCAGCAGCCCTCCTCACTGGAGCTCCTACAATGAGCAGTTCTTC. Full variable domain (rest looked up from reference TRBV2 and TRBJ2-1): EPEVTQTPSHQVTQMGQEVILRCVPISNHLYFYWYRQILGQKVEFLVSFYNNEISEKSEIFDDQFSVERPDGSNFTLKIRSTKLEDSAMYFCASSPPHWSSYNEQFFGPGTRLTVL.